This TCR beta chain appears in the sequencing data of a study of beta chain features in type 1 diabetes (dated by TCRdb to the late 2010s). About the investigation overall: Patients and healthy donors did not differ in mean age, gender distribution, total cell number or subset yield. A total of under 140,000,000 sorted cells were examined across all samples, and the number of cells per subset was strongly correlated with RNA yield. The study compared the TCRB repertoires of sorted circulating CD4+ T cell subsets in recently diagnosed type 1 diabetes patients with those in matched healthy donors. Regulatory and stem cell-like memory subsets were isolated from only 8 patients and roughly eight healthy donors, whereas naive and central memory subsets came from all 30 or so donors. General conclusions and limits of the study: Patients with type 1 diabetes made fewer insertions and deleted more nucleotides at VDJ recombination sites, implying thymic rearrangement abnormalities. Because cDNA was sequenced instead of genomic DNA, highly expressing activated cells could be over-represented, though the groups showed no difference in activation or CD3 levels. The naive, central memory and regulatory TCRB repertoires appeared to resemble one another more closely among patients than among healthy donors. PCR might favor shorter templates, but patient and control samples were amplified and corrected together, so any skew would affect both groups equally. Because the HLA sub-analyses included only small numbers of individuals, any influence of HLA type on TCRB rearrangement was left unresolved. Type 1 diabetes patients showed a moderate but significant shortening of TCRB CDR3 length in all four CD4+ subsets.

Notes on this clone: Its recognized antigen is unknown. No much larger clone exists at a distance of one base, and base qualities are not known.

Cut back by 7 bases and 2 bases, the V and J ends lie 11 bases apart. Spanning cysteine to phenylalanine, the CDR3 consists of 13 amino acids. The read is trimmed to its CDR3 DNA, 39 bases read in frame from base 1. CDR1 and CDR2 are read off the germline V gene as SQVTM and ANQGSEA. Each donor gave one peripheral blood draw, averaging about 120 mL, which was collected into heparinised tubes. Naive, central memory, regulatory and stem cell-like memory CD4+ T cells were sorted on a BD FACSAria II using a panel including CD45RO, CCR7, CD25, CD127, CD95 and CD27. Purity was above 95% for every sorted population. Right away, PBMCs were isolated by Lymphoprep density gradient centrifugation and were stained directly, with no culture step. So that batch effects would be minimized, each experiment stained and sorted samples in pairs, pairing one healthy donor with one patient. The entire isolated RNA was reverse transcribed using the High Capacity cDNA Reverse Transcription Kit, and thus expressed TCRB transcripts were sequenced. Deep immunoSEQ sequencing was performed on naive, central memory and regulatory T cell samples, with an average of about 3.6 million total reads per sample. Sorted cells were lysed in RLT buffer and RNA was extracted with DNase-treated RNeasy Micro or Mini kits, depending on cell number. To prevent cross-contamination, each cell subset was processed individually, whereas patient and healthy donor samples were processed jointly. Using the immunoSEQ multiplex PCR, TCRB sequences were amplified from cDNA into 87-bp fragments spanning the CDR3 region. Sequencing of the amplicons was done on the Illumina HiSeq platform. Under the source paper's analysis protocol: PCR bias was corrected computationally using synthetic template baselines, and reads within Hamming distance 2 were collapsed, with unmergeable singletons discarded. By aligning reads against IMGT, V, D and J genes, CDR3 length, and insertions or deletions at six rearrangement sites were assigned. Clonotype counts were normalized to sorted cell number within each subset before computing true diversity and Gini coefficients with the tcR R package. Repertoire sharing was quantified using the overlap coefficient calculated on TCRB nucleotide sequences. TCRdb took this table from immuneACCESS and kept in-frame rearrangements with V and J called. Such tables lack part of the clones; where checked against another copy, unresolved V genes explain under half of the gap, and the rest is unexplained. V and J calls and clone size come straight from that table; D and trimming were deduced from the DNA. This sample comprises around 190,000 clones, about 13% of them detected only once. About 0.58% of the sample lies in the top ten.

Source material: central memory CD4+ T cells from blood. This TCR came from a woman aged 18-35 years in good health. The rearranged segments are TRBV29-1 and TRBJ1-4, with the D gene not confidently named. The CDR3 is CSAQRATNEKLFF. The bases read TGCAGCGCTCAGCGGGCGACTAATGAAAAACTGTTTTTT. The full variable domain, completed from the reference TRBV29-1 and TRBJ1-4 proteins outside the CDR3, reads SAVISQKPSRDICQRGTSLTIQCQVDSQVTMMFWYRQQPGQSLTLIATANQGSEATYESGFVIDKFPISRPNLTFSTLTVSNMSPEDSSIYLCSAQRATNEKLFFGSGTQLSVL.